A selection of T cell receptor beta chains follows, all from one sample in a study of cytomegalovirus exposure and HLA in healthy donors. TCRdb's table, derived via immunoSEQ multiplex PCR, lists solely in-frame clones and lacks some. The sample yields 150,000 to 180,000 clones, about 76% seen once. Sequencing was performed on PBMCs. These receptors all stem from a man between 25 and 39 years old in good health and CMV-seropositive. The CDR3 runs from the conserved cysteine through the conserved F or W.

v_call	j_call	cdr3_aa
TRBV13	TRBJ1-2	CASSPRQDREDYTF
TRBV28	TRBJ1-5	CASSFYGQGNNQPQHF
TRBV5-4	TRBJ1-4	CASSPEATEKLFF
TRBV5-1	TRBJ1-1	CASSYDTGSTEAFF
TRBV7-6	TRBJ2-7	CASSSQGDGYEQYF
TRBV30	TRBJ2-3	CAWSVTLRRADTQYF
TRBV28	TRBJ1-2	CASTLGGARYGYTF
TRBV29-1	TRBJ1-5	CSVGGYGGSQPQHF
TRBV5-1	TRBJ2-3	CASSVLGQLGTDTQYF
TRBV7-9	TRBJ1-2	CASSFPQGARYGHTF
TRBV6-5	TRBJ1-2	CASSPDREGGYTF
TRBV27	TRBJ1-2	CASSLRDSHGYTF
TRBV7-9	TRBJ1-1	CASSPGGRTEAFF
TRBV11-3	TRBJ1-1	CASSHGQGKEAFF
TRBV6-1	TRBJ1-1	CASIAGQGHTEAFF
TRBV5-6	TRBJ2-7	CASSPPLTSSYEQYF
TRBV7-9	TRBJ1-1	CASSARGTEAFF
TRBV12-5	TRBJ1-5	CASGPLRAQHF
TRBV27	TRBJ1-2	CASSLWGGHGYTF
TRBV16	TRBJ1-5	CASSPKTGQFNQPQHF
TRBV7-9	TRBJ2-1	CASSLVGAGPKADEQFF
TRBV7-2	TRBJ1-2	CASSEYYGYTF
TRBV27	TRBJ2-1	CASRGGIGEQFF
TRBV5-1	TRBJ1-5	CASSMTGGNQPQHF
TRBV6-5	TRBJ1-2	CASTDSTGGSYGYTF
TRBV5-1	TRBJ2-7	CASSQGTLSYEQYF
TRBV18	TRBJ2-3	CASSPAGPAQYF
TRBV7-9	TRBJ1-3	CASSLSRPGQGNTIYF
TRBV30	TRBJ1-5	CAWSLYSNQPQHF
TRBV27	TRBJ2-7	CASSFGTGGDEQYF
TRBV19	TRBJ1-2	CASSIGLGVGYGYTF
TRBV5-4	TRBJ1-4	CASSNRAANEKLFF
TRBV28	TRBJ1-5	CASSFRGALYQPQHF
TRBV7-9	TRBJ2-7	CASSSTTGTKSYEQYF
TRBV7-9	TRBJ1-2	CASSSQTGNGYTF
TRBV5-1	TRBJ2-5	CASSRGVEETQYF
TRBV9	TRBJ1-3	CASSVQGSGNTIYF
TRBV28	TRBJ2-4	CASSFYSGTGNAKNIQYF
TRBV7-9	TRBJ1-4	CASSADRGWNEKLFF
TRBV10-1	TRBJ2-1	CASSGTSGRALGDNEQFF
TRBV30	TRBJ2-5	CAWSVRGETQYF
TRBV19	TRBJ2-6	CASVRGGANVLTF
TRBV6-5	TRBJ1-2	CASSYRTGSYYGYTF
TRBV7-6	TRBJ2-1	CASSVGQSSSYNEQFF
TRBV6-1	TRBJ2-3	CASSAVADTQYF
TRBV9	TRBJ2-5	CASSAGGQETQYF
TRBV7-6	TRBJ1-1	CASSLGQATGNTEAFF
TRBV27	TRBJ1-6	CASSYRDLRSLHF
TRBV6-4	TRBJ2-1	CASSGGGRAQGSYNEQFF
TRBV19	TRBJ1-5	CASQGAKRQPQHF